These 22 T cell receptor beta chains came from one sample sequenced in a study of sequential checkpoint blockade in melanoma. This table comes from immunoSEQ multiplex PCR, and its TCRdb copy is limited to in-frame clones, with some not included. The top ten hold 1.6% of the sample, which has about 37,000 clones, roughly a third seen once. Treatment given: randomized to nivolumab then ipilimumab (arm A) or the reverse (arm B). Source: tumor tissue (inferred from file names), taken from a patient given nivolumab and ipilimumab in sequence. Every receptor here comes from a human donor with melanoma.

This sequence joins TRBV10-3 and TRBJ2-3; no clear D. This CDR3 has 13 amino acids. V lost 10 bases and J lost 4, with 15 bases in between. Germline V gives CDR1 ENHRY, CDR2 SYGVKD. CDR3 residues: CASEALGSDTQYF. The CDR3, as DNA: TGTGCCAGCGAAGCCTTGGGGTCAGATACGCAGTATTTT.

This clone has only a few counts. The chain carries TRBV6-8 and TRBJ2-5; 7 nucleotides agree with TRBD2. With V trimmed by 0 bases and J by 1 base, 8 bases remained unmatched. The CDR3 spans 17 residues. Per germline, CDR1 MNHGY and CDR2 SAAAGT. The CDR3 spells CASSYSWLAALQETQYF. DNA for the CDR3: TGTGCCAGCAGTTACTCGTGGCTAGCGGCCCTCCAAGAGACCCAGTACTTC.

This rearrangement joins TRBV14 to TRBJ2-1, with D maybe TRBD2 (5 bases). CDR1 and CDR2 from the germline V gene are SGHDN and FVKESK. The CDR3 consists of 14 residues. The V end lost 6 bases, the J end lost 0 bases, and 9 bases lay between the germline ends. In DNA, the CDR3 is TGTGCCAGCAGGCCGGGGAGCTCCTACAATGAGCAGTTCTTC. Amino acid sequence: CASRPGSSYNEQFF.

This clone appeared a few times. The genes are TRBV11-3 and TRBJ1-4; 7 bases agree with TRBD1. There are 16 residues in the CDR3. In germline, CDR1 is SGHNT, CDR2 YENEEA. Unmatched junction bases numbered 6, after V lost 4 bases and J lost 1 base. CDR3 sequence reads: CASSSFRTGTNEKLFF. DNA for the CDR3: TGTGCCAGCAGCTCTTTCCGGACAGGAACTAATGAAAAACTGTTTTTT.

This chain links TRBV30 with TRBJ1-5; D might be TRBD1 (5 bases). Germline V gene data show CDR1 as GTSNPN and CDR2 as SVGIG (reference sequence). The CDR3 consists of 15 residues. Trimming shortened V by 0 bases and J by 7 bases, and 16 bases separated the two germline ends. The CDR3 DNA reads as TGTGCCTGGAGTGTACCGGGACGGACTAGGCAGCCCCAGCATTTT. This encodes CAWSVPGRTRQPQHF. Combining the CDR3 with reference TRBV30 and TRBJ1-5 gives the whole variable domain SQTIHQWPATLVQPVGSPLSLECTVEGTSNPNLYWYRQAAGRGLQLLFYSVGIGQISSEVPQNLSASRPQDRQFILSSKKLLLSDSGFYLCAWSVPGRTRQPQHFGDGTRLSIL.

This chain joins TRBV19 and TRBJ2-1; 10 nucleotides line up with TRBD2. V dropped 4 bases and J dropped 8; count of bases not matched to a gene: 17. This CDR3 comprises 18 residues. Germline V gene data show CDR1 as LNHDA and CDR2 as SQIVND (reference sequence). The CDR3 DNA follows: TGTGCCAGTAGTAGGAGTTCTTTGGGTAGCGGGAGGACGTATGAGCAGTTCTTC. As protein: CASSRSSLGSGRTYEQFF.

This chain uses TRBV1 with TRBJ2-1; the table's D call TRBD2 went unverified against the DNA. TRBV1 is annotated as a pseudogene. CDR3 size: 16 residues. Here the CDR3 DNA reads TGCGCCAGCAGCCAACCCCCTCGGGGCGGGAGACGCGAGCAGTTCTTC. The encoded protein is CASSQPPRGGRREQFF.

This CDR3 reads CASSHSWRHFLYSNQPQHF. CDR3 nucleotide sequence: TGTGCCAGCAGCCATAGCTGGAGACATTTTCTCTATAGCAATCAGCCCCAGCATTTT. This sequence joins TRBV14 and TRBJ1-5; the D is unclear. V shed 3 bases and J shed 0 bases, with 21 bases lying between them. The CDR3 extends over 19 amino acids. Germline V gives CDR1 SGHDN, CDR2 FVKESK.

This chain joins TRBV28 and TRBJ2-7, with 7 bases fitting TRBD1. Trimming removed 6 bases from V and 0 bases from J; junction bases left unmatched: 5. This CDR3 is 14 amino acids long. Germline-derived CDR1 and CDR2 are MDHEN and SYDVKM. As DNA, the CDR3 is TGTGCCAGCAGCCTACAGGGGAGCTCCTACGAGCAGTACTTC. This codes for CASSLQGSSYEQYF.

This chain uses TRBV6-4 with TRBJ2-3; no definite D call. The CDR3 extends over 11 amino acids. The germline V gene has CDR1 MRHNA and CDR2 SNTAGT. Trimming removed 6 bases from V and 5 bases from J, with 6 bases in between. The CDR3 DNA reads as TGTGCCAGCAGGATCGAAGATACGCAGTATTTT. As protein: CASRIEDTQYF.

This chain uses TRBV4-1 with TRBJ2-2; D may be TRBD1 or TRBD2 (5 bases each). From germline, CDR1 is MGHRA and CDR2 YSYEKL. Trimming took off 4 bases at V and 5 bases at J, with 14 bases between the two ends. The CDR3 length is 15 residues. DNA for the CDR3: TGCGCCAGCAGCCGGGGGTCGGACCCTACCGGGGAGCTGTTTTTT. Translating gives CASSRGSDPTGELFF.

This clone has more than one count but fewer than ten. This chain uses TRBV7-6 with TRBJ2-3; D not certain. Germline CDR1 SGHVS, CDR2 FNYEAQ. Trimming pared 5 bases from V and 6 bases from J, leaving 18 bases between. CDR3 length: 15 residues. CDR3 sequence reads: CASSPLPGLGDTQYF. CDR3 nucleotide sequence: TGTGCCAGCAGCCCTCTCCCCGGTCTTGGCGATACGCAGTATTTT.

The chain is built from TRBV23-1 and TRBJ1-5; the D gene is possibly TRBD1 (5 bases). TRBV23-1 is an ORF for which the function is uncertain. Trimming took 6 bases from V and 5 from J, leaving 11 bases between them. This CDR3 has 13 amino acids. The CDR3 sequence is CASSQQDDQPQHF. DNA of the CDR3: TGCGCCAGCAGCCAACAGGATGATCAGCCCCAGCATTTT.

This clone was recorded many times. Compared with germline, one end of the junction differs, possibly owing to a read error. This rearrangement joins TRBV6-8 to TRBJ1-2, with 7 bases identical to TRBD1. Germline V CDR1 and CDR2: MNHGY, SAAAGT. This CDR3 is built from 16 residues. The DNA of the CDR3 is TGTGCCATCAGTGTTATGATGGGACAGACTAACTATGGCTACACCTTC. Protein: CAISVMMGQTNYGYTF.

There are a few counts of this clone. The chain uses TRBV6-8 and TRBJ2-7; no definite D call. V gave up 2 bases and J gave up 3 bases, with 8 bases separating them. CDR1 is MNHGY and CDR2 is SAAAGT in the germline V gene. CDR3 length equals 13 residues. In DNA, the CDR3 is TGTGCCAGCAGTTACACCAGGTACTACGAGCAGTACTTC. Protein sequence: CASSYTRYYEQYF.

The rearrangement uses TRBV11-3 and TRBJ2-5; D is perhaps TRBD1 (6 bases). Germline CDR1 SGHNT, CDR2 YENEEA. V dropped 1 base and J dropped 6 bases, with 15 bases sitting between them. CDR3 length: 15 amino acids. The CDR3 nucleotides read TGTGCCAGCAGCTTAGGGGGGCTACTCGGTCAGACCCAGTACTTC. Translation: CASSLGGLLGQTQYF. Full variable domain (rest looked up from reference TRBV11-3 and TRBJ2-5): EAGVVQSPRYKIIEKKQPVAFWCNPISGHNTLYWYLQNLGQGPELLIRYENEEAVDDSQLPKDRFSAERLKGVDSTLKIQPAELGDSAVYLCASSLGGLLGQTQYFGPGTRLLVL.

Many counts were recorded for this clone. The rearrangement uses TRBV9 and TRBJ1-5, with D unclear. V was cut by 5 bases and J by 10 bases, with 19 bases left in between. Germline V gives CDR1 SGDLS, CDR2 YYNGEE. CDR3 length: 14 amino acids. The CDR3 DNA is TGTGCCAGCAGTGTTTGGTCGCGGGAAGAACCCCAGCATTTT. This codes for CASSVWSREEPQHF.

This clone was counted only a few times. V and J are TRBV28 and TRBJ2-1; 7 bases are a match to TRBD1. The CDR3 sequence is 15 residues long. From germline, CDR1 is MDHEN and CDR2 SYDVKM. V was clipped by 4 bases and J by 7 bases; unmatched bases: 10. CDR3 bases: TGTGCCAGCAGTTCCCCCCCGACAGGGATGAATGAGCAGTTCTTC. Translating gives CASSSPPTGMNEQFF.

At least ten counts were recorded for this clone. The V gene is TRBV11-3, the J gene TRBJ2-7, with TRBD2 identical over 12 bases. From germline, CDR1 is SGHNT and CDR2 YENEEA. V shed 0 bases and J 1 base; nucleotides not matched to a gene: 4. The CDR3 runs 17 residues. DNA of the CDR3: TGTGCCAGCAGCTTAGATCCCCTAGCGGGAGGGTCCTACGAGCAGTACTTC. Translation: CASSLDPLAGGSYEQYF.

The CDR3 DNA follows: TGTGCCAGCACCGACAGGGGAGGCGAGGGGAATGGCTACACCTTC. Amino acid sequence: CASTDRGGEGNGYTF. This chain connects TRBV12-5 to TRBJ1-2; 8 positions match TRBD1. Looked up from germline, CDR1 is LGHNT and CDR2 is FRNRAP. This CDR3 spans 15 amino acids. Variable domain in full (rest from reference TRBV12-5 and TRBJ1-2): DARVTQTPRHKVTEMGQEVTMRCQPILGHNTVFWYRQTMMQGLELLAYFRNRAPLDDSGMPKDRFSAEMPDATLATLKIQPSEPRDSAVYFCASTDRGGEGNGYTFGSGTRLTVV.

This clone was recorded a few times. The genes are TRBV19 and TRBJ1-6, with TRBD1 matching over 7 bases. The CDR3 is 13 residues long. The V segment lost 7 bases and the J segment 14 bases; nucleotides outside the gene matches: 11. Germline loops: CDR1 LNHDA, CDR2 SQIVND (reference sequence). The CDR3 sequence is CASTATGAKTLHF. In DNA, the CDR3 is TGTGCCAGTACAGCCACAGGGGCCAAGACCCTCCACTTT.

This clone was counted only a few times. CDR3 sequence: CASSYGVRPYNEQFF. CDR3 DNA sequence: TGTGCCAGCAGTTACGGGGTCAGGCCGTACAATGAGCAGTTCTTC. The chain recombines TRBV6-8 with TRBJ2-1; D gene uncertain. CDR3 length: 15 amino acids. The germline CDR1 and CDR2 sequences are MNHGY and SAAAGT. Trimming removed 2 bases from V and 4 bases from J, with 12 bases in between.